This TCR beta chain was sequenced during a study of molecular identifiers for immune sequencing clone quantification. MiXCR, applied by TCRdb to the PCR reads, yields one record per CDR3 protein. The data hold around 460,000 distinct CDR3 sequences, with about a fifth observed a single time. In this sample, this clonotype turned up a few times. In germline, CDR1 is PRHDT, CDR2 FYEKMQ (reference sequence). This CDR3 contains 17 residues. Trimming at V came to 4 bases and at J to 0 bases, leaving 6 bases not matched to a gene. Sample: naive CD8+ T cells from blood, with Jurkat cell RNA spiked in. Subset in this sample: FACS-sorted CD8+CD4-CCR7+CD45RA+ naive T cells. The origin of this receptor is a human donor in good health. Some libraries in this study had Jurkat cell RNA spiked in. This chain joins TRBV13 and TRBJ2-3, with TRBD2 identical over 11 bases. In DNA, the CDR3 is TGTGCCAGCAGCTCATCTAGCGGGGGGCCTAGCACAGATACGCAGTATTTT. Translating it yields CASSSSSGGPSTDTQYF.